Sequencing of this T cell receptor (beta chain) was carried out in a study of T cell changes during pregnancy in multiple sclerosis. This CDR3 contains 14 residues. Trimming left V 0 bases short and J 6 bases short, with 12 bases between. Germline CDR1 and CDR2: MGHRA and YSYEKL. Profiled with immunoSEQ multiplex PCR; TCRdb holds only in-frame clones, not every one. The sample comprises about 73,000 clones, around 92% of which are singletons, and 2.5% to 3% rests with the top ten. The input for sequencing was peripheral blood, taken in the third trimester of pregnancy. The chain recombines TRBV4-1 with TRBJ2-7, with D perhaps matching TRBD2 (5 bases). The TCR was taken from a female donor in good health, enrolled as a control in a pregnancy study. CDR3 DNA sequence: TGCGCCAGCAGCCAAGATACGGGGTATCGCGAGCAGTACTTC. Its protein product is CASSQDTGYREQYF.